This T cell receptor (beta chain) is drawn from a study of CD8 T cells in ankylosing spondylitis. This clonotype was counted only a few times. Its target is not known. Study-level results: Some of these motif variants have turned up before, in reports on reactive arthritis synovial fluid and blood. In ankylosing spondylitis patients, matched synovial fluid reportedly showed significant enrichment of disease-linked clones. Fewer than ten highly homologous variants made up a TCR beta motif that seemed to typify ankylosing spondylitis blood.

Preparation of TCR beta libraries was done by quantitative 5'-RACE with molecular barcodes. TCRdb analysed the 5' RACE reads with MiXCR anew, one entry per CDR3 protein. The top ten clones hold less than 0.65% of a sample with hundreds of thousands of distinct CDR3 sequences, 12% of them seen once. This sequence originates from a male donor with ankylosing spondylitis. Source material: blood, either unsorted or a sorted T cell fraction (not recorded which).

The CDR3 here is CASRSGTRRYEQYF. The CDR3, as DNA: TGTGCCAGTAGGTCCGGGACTAGGCGGTACGAGCAGTACTTC. The chain employs TRBV19 and TRBJ2-7, with TRBD2 matching 8 bases. V lost 6 bases and J lost 4; bases outside the gene matches: 8. CDR1 and CDR2 from the germline V gene are LNHDA and SQIVND (reference sequence). CDR3 length equals 14 residues. Complete variable domain (other parts from reference TRBV19 and TRBJ2-7): DGGITQSPKYLFRKEGQNVTLSCEQNLNHDAMYWYRQDPGQGLRLIYYSQIVNDFQKGDIAEGYSVSREKKESFPLTVTSAQKNPTAFYLCASRSGTRRYEQYFGPGTRLTVT.